Sequencing of this TCR beta chain was carried out in a study of blood T cell repertoires in COVID-19. Study overall: The origin of the acute and convalescent COVID-19 samples was the United States, Italy and Spain.

This CDR3 is 16 amino acids long. The V gene's germline CDR1 is MNHEY and CDR2 SVGAGI. The V end was cut by 0 bases, the J end by 2 bases, with 8 bases between. Authors' data handling: From reference gene primer amplification, estimates of nucleated cell counts were derived. Here immunoSEQ multiplex PCR was the method, and the copy in TCRdb shows in-frame clones only, minus some. The V and J calls and clone size are taken from that table; D and trimming were inferred from the DNA. The sample holds about 300,000 clones, approximately 88% seen once. The clonotype originates from a woman under 40 who had recovered from COVID-19. The source material was peripheral blood. This chain uses TRBV6-5 with TRBJ1-6, with D unclear. The CDR3 loop is CASSYSHMAYNSPLHF. CDR3 sequence (DNA): TGTGCCAGCAGTTACTCCCACATGGCCTATAATTCACCCCTCCACTTT.